This TCR beta chain came from a study of cytomegalovirus exposure and HLA in healthy donors. The germline CDR1 and CDR2 sequences are LNHDA and SQIVND (reference sequence). CDR3 length: 14 amino acids. V lost 6 bases, J lost 1 base, and 5 bases stayed unmatched. Primers: 60 Vbeta forward and 13 Jbeta reverse. Generated by immunoSEQ multiplex PCR, the TCRdb table keeps only in-frame clones and is missing some. The sample lists fewer than 200,000 clones; 75% to 85% were seen once. This clone occurred once. V gene TRBV19 combines with J gene TRBJ2-7; 8 nucleotides line up with TRBD1. The receptor was isolated from a woman aged 25 to 45 in good health and CMV-seropositive. Sequenced sample: PBMCs. The CDR3: CASRSRDRSYEQYF. In DNA form, the CDR3 reads TGTGCCAGTAGGAGTCGGGACAGGTCCTACGAGCAGTACTTC. Supplemented by reference TRBV19 and TRBJ2-7, the full variable domain reads DGGITQSPKYLFRKEGQNVTLSCEQNLNHDAMYWYRQDPGQGLRLIYYSQIVNDFQKGDIAEGYSVSREKKESFPLTVTSAQKNPTAFYLCASRSRDRSYEQYFGPGTRLTVT.